What follows are 27 T cell receptor beta chains derived from one specimen sequenced in a study of T cells in tuberculosis. Here immunoSEQ multiplex PCR was the method, and the copy in TCRdb shows in-frame clones only, minus some. The table shows more than 70,000 clones, with approximately 90% occurring only once. Thawed, overnight-rested PBMC were stained with GMM-loaded CD1B tetramer, viability dye and anti-CD3, then sorted. CD1B tetramers were loaded with Rhodococcus equi-derived C32 glucose monomycolate. The material sequenced was CD1b-GMM tetramer-negative cells sorted from PBMCs. These receptor sequences come from an adult woman with latent tuberculosis.

The chain links TRBV21-1 to TRBJ2-6; the table's TRBD1 call for D was not verified on the DNA. TRBV21-1 is a recognized pseudogene. The CDR3 runs to 17 residues. The CDR3 protein is CASESRQGARGANVLTF. As DNA, the CDR3 is TGTGCCAGTGAATCACGGCAGGGGGCGCGGGGGGCCAACGTCCTGACTTTC.

The chain recombines TRBV6-5 with TRBJ2-7, with 7 bases aligning to TRBD2. CDR1 and CDR2 from the germline V gene are MNHEY and SVGAGI. This CDR3 has 14 residues. V lost 5 bases to trimming and J lost 5 bases; unmatched junction nucleotides: 9. CDR3 sequence: CASSVTSSSDEQYF. The CDR3 region has the DNA TGTGCCAGCAGTGTGACTAGCTCTTCGGACGAGCAGTACTTC.

The chain employs TRBV10-1 and TRBJ1-1, with 8 positions matching TRBD1. This CDR3 region has 15 residues. Germline loops: CDR1 WNHNN, CDR2 SYGVQD (reference sequence). V lost 2 bases and J lost 3; bases outside the gene matches: 5. In DNA, the CDR3 is TGCGCCAGCAGTGAGGCCGGGACAGGCTACACTGAAGCTTTCTTT. Its translation is CASSEAGTGYTEAFF.

The rearrangement joins TRBV7-6 to TRBJ2-2; the D is unclear. Per the germline V gene, CDR1 is SGHVS and CDR2 is FNYEAQ. V was pared by 1 base and J by 7 bases, with 7 bases between. This CDR3 spans 13 amino acids. The CDR3 region is CASSLVPGGELFF. The CDR3 DNA sequence: TGTGCCAGCAGCTTAGTCCCGGGCGGGGAGCTGTTTTTT.

This chain links TRBV9 with TRBJ1-5; a possible D gene is TRBD1 (5 bases). Germline V lookup: CDR1 SGDLS, CDR2 YYNGEE. There are 15 residues in the CDR3. Trimming stripped 7 bases from V and 1 base from J, with 15 bases between. The CDR3, as DNA: TGTGCCAGCGCACAAGGTGGGGCGAGCAATCAGCCCCAGCATTTT. Its protein is CASAQGGASNQPQHF.

Notes on this clone: The junction differs from germline at one of its ends, possibly a read error. V is TRBV7-7 and J is TRBJ2-5, with TRBD1 matching 9 bases. The length of the CDR3 is 16 residues. CDR1 SSHAT and CDR2 FNYEAQ come from the germline V gene (reference sequence). The CDR3 bases are TGTGCTAGCAGCTTACAATCAGGACAGGGGAGAGAGACCCAGTACTTC. The encoded protein is CASSLQSGQGRETQYF.

The chain has TRBV6-5 and TRBJ2-2, with TRBD1 identical over 7 bases. Germline-derived CDR1 and CDR2 are MNHEY and SVGAGI. The V segment lost 4 bases and the J segment 9 bases; nucleotides outside the gene matches: 11. The CDR3 is made up of 15 amino acids. In DNA, the CDR3 is TGTGCCAGCAGTTTATCGACCAGGGGGTCAAGGGAGCTGTTTTTT. It codes for CASSLSTRGSRELFF.

The chain has TRBV6-6 and TRBJ1-1; D may be TRBD1 (6 bases). Trimming took off 6 bases at V and 9 bases at J, with 11 bases between the two ends. This CDR3 comprises 11 residues. The germline gives CDR1 MNHNY, CDR2 SVGAGI (reference sequence). In DNA, the CDR3 is TGTGCCAGCAGGGTGGACAGTAAAGCTTTCTTT. Translating it yields CASRVDSKAFF.

This clone was counted once. The chain links TRBV19 to TRBJ2-2; 14 bases are shared with TRBD2. V lost 4 bases, J lost 3 bases, and 4 bases stayed unmatched. The CDR3 is 17 residues long. The germline CDR1 and CDR2 sequences are LNHDA and SQIVND (reference sequence). CDR3 region: CASSKGLAGADTGELFF. The CDR3 DNA sequence: TGTGCCAGTAGTAAGGGACTAGCGGGGGCCGACACCGGGGAGCTGTTTTTT.

This chain links TRBV7-8 with TRBJ2-7; 9 bases align to TRBD1. J lost 2 bases, V lost 5 bases, and 10 bases had no gene match. Looked up from germline, CDR1 is SGHVS and CDR2 is FQNEAQ. The length of the CDR3 is 16 residues. CDR3 sequence (DNA): TGTGCCAGCAGCCAGAGTGCCGGGACAGGGACCTACGAGCAGTACGTC. Its translation is CASSQSAGTGTYEQYV.

CDR3 region: CASSRTRISYEQYF. The CDR3 region has the DNA TGTGCCAGCTCCCGGACAAGGATATCCTACGAGCAGTACTTC. The V call is TRBV2, the J call TRBJ2-7; D is possibly TRBD1 (5 bases). Germline CDR1 SNHLY, CDR2 FYNNEI. V shed 8 bases and J shed 1 base, with 15 bases lying between them. There are 14 residues in the CDR3.

The chain employs TRBV30 and TRBJ1-5, with a tentative D call TRBD1 (5 bases). V dropped 2 bases and J dropped 0 bases, with 8 bases sitting between them. Germline assignment: CDR1 GTSNPN and CDR2 SVGIG (reference sequence). The CDR3 sequence is 14 residues long. CDR3 protein: CAWSRQHSNQPQHF. The CDR3 DNA reads TGTGCCTGGAGTCGACAGCATAGCAATCAGCCCCAGCATTTT.

The chain joins TRBV5-1 to TRBJ1-1, with 8 bases identical to TRBD1. The CDR3 covers 16 residues. CDR1 and CDR2 from the germline V gene are SGHRS and YFSETQ. V shed 0 bases and J 5 bases; nucleotides not matched to a gene: 9. CDR3 loop: CASSLGIGQGGTEAFF. CDR3 bases: TGCGCCAGCAGCTTGGGAATCGGACAGGGCGGAACTGAAGCTTTCTTT.

V gene TRBV6-1 combines with J gene TRBJ2-7; perhaps TRBD2 as D (6 bases). Trimming cost V 7 bases and J 0 bases, with 16 bases left between them. Germline loops: CDR1 MNHNS, CDR2 SASEGT. The CDR3 covers 15 residues. For the CDR3, the DNA is TGTGCCAGCACCGCGGGACGCCTGAGCTCCTACGAGCAGTACTTC. Translation gives CASTAGRLSSYEQYF.

This chain connects TRBV30 to TRBJ1-1; weak D call: TRBD1 (6 bases). V shed 2 bases and J shed 0 bases, with 13 bases lying between them. The CDR3 is 15 residues long. CDR1 and CDR2 (germline): GTSNPN, SVGIG (reference sequence). In DNA form, the CDR3 reads TGTGCCTGGAGTAAGTCCGGACAGATGAACACTGAAGCTTTCTTT. This gives the protein CAWSKSGQMNTEAFF.

This rearrangement joins TRBV25-1 to TRBJ2-5; D ambiguous. The CDR3 length is 15 residues. CDR1 is MGHDK and CDR2 is SYGVNS in the germline V gene. The ends were cut back, 2 bases at V and 0 bases at J, with 10 bases in the middle. In DNA form, the CDR3 reads TGTGCCAGCAGTGAACCAACAGACAACCAAGAGACCCAGTACTTC. It codes for CASSEPTDNQETQYF.

The V and J genes are TRBV15 and TRBJ2-4; 7 bases agree with TRBD1. After removal of 5 bases from V and 1 base from J, the junction contained 8 bases not matched to a gene. Germline V gene data show CDR1 as LNHNV and CDR2 as YYDKDF (reference sequence). This CDR3 has 16 residues. The CDR3 is CATSSAQGIAKNIQYF. Here the CDR3 DNA reads TGTGCCACCAGCTCTGCACAGGGGATTGCCAAAAACATTCAGTACTTC.

This chain connects TRBV29-1 to TRBJ2-2; 12 bases align to TRBD2. CDR3 length: 14 residues. Trimming took 2 bases from V and 8 from J; bases not matched to a gene: 3. Germline V CDR1 and CDR2: SQVTM, ANQGSEA. The CDR3 reads CSVERTSGKGELFF. In nucleotides, the CDR3 is TGCAGCGTTGAACGGACTAGCGGGAAGGGGGAGCTGTTTTTT.

The genes are TRBV15 and TRBJ2-1; 8 bases map to TRBD2. The CDR3 loop spans 15 amino acids. The V gene's germline CDR1 is LNHNV and CDR2 YYDKDF (reference sequence). V dropped 5 bases and J dropped 7; count of bases not matched to a gene: 10. CDR3 amino acids: CATSPGSGGDNEQFF. For the CDR3, the DNA is TGTGCCACCAGCCCCGGGTCCGGGGGGGATAATGAGCAGTTCTTC.

The chain couples TRBV6-5 to TRBJ2-3; 8 nucleotides agree with TRBD2. J lost 3 bases, V lost 7 bases, and 9 bases had no gene match. The CDR3 length is 15 residues. Germline values: CDR1 MNHEY, CDR2 SVGAGI. CDR3 sequence reads: CASKGGLAQTDTQYF. CDR3 DNA: TGTGCCAGCAAGGGCGGACTAGCCCAGACAGATACGCAGTATTTT.

This clone has a single count. The rearrangement links TRBV7-3 to TRBJ2-1, with 9 nucleotides matching TRBD1. The junction had 7 bases not matched to a gene; V was cut back by 5 bases and J by 5 bases. Germline V gene sequence: CDR1 SGHTA, CDR2 FQGTGA. The CDR3 loop spans 15 amino acids. Here the CDR3 reads CASSPPGQGNNEQFF. As DNA, the CDR3 is TGTGCCAGCAGCCCCCCGGGACAGGGTAACAATGAGCAGTTCTTC.

The sample holds a few counts of this clone. The rearrangement joins TRBV18 to TRBJ2-3, with 10 nucleotides matching TRBD2. The CDR3 length is 16 residues. V trimming: 3 bases; J trimming: 2 bases; junction bases outside the gene matches: 5. Germline CDR1 and CDR2: KGHSH and LQKENI. CDR3 loop: CASSPGSGGSTDTQYF. CDR3 sequence (DNA): TGTGCCAGCTCACCGGGTAGCGGGGGGTCCACAGATACGCAGTATTTT.

In its sample, this clone was seen a few times. This chain uses TRBV7-9 with TRBJ1-1, with a tentative D call TRBD1 (6 bases). The CDR3 extends over 14 amino acids. CDR1 SEHNR and CDR2 FQNEAQ come from the germline V gene (reference sequence). Trimming pared 6 bases from V and 6 bases from J, leaving 17 bases between. The CDR3 region has the DNA TGTGCCAGCAGTACAGGGAGTGGGATCCCTGAAGCTTTCTTT. Protein sequence: CASSTGSGIPEAFF.

CDR3 loop: CASSLAGASETQYF. CDR3 nucleotide sequence: TGTGCCAGCAGCTTAGCGGGGGCGTCGGAGACCCAGTACTTC. The chain carries TRBV7-2 and TRBJ2-5, with D tentatively TRBD1 (6 bases). Trimming took off 0 bases at V and 5 bases at J, with 10 bases between the two ends. Germline V gene data show CDR1 as SGHTA and CDR2 as FQGNSA. The CDR3 runs 14 residues. Full variable domain (outside the CDR3, taken from reference TRBV7-2 and TRBJ2-5): GAGVSQSPSNKVTEKGKDVELRCDPISGHTALYWYRQSLGQGLEFLIYFQGNSAPDKSGLPSDRFSAERTGGSVSTLTIQRTQQEDSAVYLCASSLAGASETQYFGPGTRLLVL.

The genes are TRBV4-3 and TRBJ1-2; D unclear. There are 12 residues in the CDR3. V lost 2 bases to trimming and J lost 2 bases, with 3 bases between them. Germline CDR1 reads LGHNA; CDR2 reads YSLEER. CDR3 sequence (DNA): TGCGCCAGCAGCCAACGGAACTATGGCTACACCTTC. It is translated as CASSQRNYGYTF.

The V gene is TRBV9, the J gene TRBJ1-6; 7 nucleotides align to TRBD1. The CDR3 covers 15 residues. The germline gives CDR1 SGDLS, CDR2 YYNGEE. V trimming: 3 bases; J trimming: 4 bases; junction bases outside the gene matches: 4. The CDR3, as DNA: TGTGCCAGCAGCGCCCCGGGACAGTATAATTCACCCCTCCACTTT. Encoded protein: CASSAPGQYNSPLHF. Combining the CDR3 with reference TRBV9 and TRBJ1-6 gives the whole variable domain DSGVTQTPKHLITATGQRVTLRCSPRSGDLSVYWYQQSLDQGLQFLIQYYNGEERAKGNILERFSAQQFPDLHSELNLSSLELGDSALYFCASSAPGQYNSPLHFGNGTRLTVT.

The chain is built from TRBV5-4 and TRBJ1-2; D remains unclear. This CDR3 has 14 residues. Germline V gives CDR1 SGHNT, CDR2 YYREEE (reference sequence). V was cut by 0 bases and J by 6 bases, with 12 bases left in between. The CDR3 DNA reads TGTGCCAGCAGCTTGGTGAGCGCAAGTGATGGCTACACCTTC. Its translation: CASSLVSASDGYTF.